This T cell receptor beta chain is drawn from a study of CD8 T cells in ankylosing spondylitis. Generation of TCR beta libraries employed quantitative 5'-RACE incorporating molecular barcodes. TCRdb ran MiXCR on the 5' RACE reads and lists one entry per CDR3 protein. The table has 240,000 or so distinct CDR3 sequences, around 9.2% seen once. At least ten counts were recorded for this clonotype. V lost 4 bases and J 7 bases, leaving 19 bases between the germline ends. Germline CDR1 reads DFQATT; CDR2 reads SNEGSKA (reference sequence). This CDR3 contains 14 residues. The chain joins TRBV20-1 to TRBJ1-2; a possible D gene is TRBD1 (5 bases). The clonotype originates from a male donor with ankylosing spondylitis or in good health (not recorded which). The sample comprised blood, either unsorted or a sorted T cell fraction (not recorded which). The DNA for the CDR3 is TGCAGTGCTATGATTCGGGACTTCGGGGGTGGCTACACCTTC. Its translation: CSAMIRDFGGGYTF.